This TCR beta chain is drawn from a study of blood T cell repertoires in COVID-19. Some clones are missing from TCRdb's copy, which holds only in-frame ones; the method was immunoSEQ multiplex PCR. Of about 230,000 clones listed, roughly nine tenths are singletons. This CDR3 is built from 14 residues. Trimming left V 11 bases short and J 5 bases short, with 18 bases between. Germline CDR1 and CDR2: MGHRA and YSYEKL. Living in under 30 US areas, the participants were between roughly 18 and 89 years of age. This clonotype originated in a woman in her thirties with acute COVID-19. What was sequenced was PBMCs or T cells enriched from blood (not recorded which). The J gene is TRBJ2-2, the V gene TRBV4-1, with a tentative D call TRBD1 (5 bases). The CDR3 is CASQDISGTGELFF. DNA for the CDR3: TGCGCCTCTCAGGACATTTCTGGTACCGGGGAGCTGTTTTTT.